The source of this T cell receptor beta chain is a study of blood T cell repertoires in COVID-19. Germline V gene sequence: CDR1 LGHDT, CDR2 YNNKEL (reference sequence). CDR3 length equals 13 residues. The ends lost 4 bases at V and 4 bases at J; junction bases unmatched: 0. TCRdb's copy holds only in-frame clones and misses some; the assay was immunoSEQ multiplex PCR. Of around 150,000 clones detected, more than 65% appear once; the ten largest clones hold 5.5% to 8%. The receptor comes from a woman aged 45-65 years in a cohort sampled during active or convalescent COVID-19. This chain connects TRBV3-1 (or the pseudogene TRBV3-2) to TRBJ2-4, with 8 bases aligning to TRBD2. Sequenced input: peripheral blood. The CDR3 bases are TGTGCCAGCAGCCCGGGGGGGAAAAACATTCAGTACTTC. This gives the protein CASSPGGKNIQYF.